The 17 T cell receptor beta chains given below trace back to one sample, sequenced in a study of PD-L1 blockade in urothelial cancer. Only in-frame clones appear in the TCRdb table, and some are missing; sequencing was by immunoSEQ multiplex PCR. The table shows 15,000 to 20,000 clones, with 75% to 90% occurring only once. Documented time point: pretreatment peripheral blood. The input for sequencing was PBMCs, taken around atezolizumab (anti-PD-L1) treatment. Receptors originate from a man aged 70-80 years with urothelial cancer.

V usage is TRBV18 and J usage is TRBJ2-1, with TRBD2 identical over 13 bases. Germline-derived CDR1 and CDR2 are KGHSH and LQKENI. The CDR3 runs 16 residues. V gave up 3 bases and J gave up 5 bases; unmatched junction bases: 4. The CDR3 is CASSPYGTSGDNEQFF. The CDR3 nucleotides are TGTGCCAGCTCACCTTACGGGACTAGCGGGGACAATGAGCAGTTCTTC.

This clone has just one count. The chain employs TRBV7-2 and TRBJ2-7; 9 bases map to TRBD2. With 6 bases clipped from V and 4 bases from J, the junction kept 10 bases outside the gene matches. Germline V gene sequence: CDR1 SGHTA, CDR2 FQGNSA. The CDR3 loop spans 15 amino acids. DNA of the CDR3: TGTGCCAGCAGACTTCGCGGGGGGGCCGGGTACGAGCAGTACTTC. The encoded protein is CASRLRGGAGYEQYF.

This chain links TRBV10-1 with TRBJ2-7; D is possibly TRBD1 (5 bases). Trimming removed 2 bases from V and 4 bases from J, with 12 bases in between. From germline, CDR1 is WNHNN and CDR2 SYGVQD (reference sequence). The CDR3 is made up of 14 amino acids. The CDR3 loop is CASSEATGVYEQYF. The CDR3 DNA sequence: TGCGCCAGCAGTGAGGCAACAGGCGTGTACGAGCAGTACTTC.

The chain couples TRBV18 to TRBJ2-7, with TRBD1 identical over 10 bases. V gave up 4 bases and J gave up 7 bases; unmatched junction bases: 7. The CDR3 length is 14 residues. In germline, CDR1 is KGHSH, CDR2 LQKENI. CDR3 DNA: TGTGCCAGCTCACGGGGACAGGGGTCGGGTGAGCAGTACTTC. As protein: CASSRGQGSGEQYF.

The chain recombines TRBV27 with TRBJ2-3; no definite D call. V was clipped by 3 bases and J by 4 bases, with 11 bases between them. The CDR3 covers 14 residues. CDR1 and CDR2 (germline): MNHEY, SMNVEV (reference sequence). The chain's CDR3 is CASSFRLVADTQYF. In DNA, the CDR3 is TGTGCCAGCAGTTTTCGGCTAGTGGCAGATACGCAGTATTTT.

This clone was recorded a few times. The J gene is TRBJ2-1, the V gene TRBV29-1; 11 bases map to TRBD2. CDR3 length: 15 amino acids. Germline V lookup: CDR1 SQVTM, CDR2 ANQGSEA. J gave up 9 bases and V 7 bases, and 14 bases lay outside the gene matches. The CDR3 DNA sequence: TGCAGCGCCGCCCCGACTAGCGGGGCAGGGGGTGAGCAGTTCTTC. Its translation: CSAAPTSGAGGEQFF.

The J gene is TRBJ2-3, the V gene TRBV27; possibly TRBD1 for D (6 bases). Germline CDR1 is MNHEY and CDR2 is SMNVEV (reference sequence). Trimming took 3 bases from V and 2 from J, leaving 12 bases between them. The CDR3 length is 15 residues. As DNA, the CDR3 is TGTGCCAGCAGTTTTACAGGGCGGGCCACAGATACGCAGTATTTT. It specifies CASSFTGRATDTQYF.

CDR3 sequence: CSAGQGFYEQYF. The CDR3 DNA is TGCAGCGCGGGACAGGGGTTCTACGAGCAGTACTTC. V is TRBV29-1 and J is TRBJ2-7; 10 nucleotides match TRBD1. Germline CDR1 and CDR2: SQVTM and ANQGSEA. The CDR3 contains 12 residues. After removal of 7 bases from V and 3 bases from J, the junction contained 3 bases not matched to a gene.

V gene TRBV19 combines with J gene TRBJ2-2; D gene ambiguous. Trimming removed 2 bases from V and 0 bases from J, with 7 bases in between. The CDR3 sequence is 15 residues long. In germline, CDR1 is LNHDA, CDR2 SQIVND (reference sequence). The DNA for the CDR3 is TGTGCCAGTAGTATATATGAGACGAACACCGGGGAGCTGTTTTTT. This sequence encodes CASSIYETNTGELFF.

The genes are TRBV25-1 and TRBJ1-5; D may be TRBD1 (5 bases). Trimming took off 7 bases at V and 5 bases at J, with 15 bases between the two ends. Germline V gives CDR1 MGHDK, CDR2 SYGVNS. The CDR3 has 14 residues. The CDR3 region is CASTPGPGDQPQHF. CDR3 coding DNA: TGTGCCAGCACTCCCGGGCCGGGGGATCAGCCCCAGCATTTT.

The gene calls are TRBV9 and TRBJ1-4; the match to TRBD1 covers 8 bases. Germline trimming cut 1 base from V and 7 bases from J; bases unmatched to any gene: 6. The CDR3 totals 15 residues. CDR1 and CDR2 from the germline V gene are SGDLS and YYNGEE. The CDR3 region is CASSVMTGAAEKLFF. CDR3 sequence (DNA): TGTGCCAGCAGCGTAATGACAGGGGCCGCTGAAAAACTGTTTTTT.

The chain uses TRBV28 and TRBJ1-2; 7 positions agree with TRBD1. The CDR3 has 14 amino acids. V shed 7 bases and J 1 base; nucleotides not matched to a gene: 6. Germline loops: CDR1 MDHEN, CDR2 SYDVKM. CDR3 in amino acids: CASIGDSFNYGYTF. The CDR3 region has the DNA TGTGCCAGCATCGGGGACAGTTTTAACTATGGCTACACCTTC.

The rearrangement uses TRBV28 and TRBJ2-6; D might be TRBD1 (5 bases). The CDR3 contains 13 residues. Trimming shortened V by 6 bases and J by 3 bases, and 6 bases separated the two germline ends. Germline V CDR1 and CDR2: MDHEN, SYDVKM. Written as DNA, the CDR3 is TGTGCCAGCAGCGACAGTGGGGCCAACGTCCTGACTTTC. It codes for CASSDSGANVLTF.

This chain connects TRBV6-5 to TRBJ1-3; 9 bases line up with TRBD1. Germline trimming cut 4 bases from V and 1 base from J; bases unmatched to any gene: 5. This CDR3 has 16 amino acids. Looked up from germline, CDR1 is MNHEY and CDR2 is SVGAGI. The DNA of the CDR3 is TGTGCCAGCAGTTTACAGGGGGCGAGGTCTGGAAACACCATATATTTT. Amino acid sequence: CASSLQGARSGNTIYF.

In nucleotides, the CDR3 is TGTGCCAGCAGCTTAGGGCCCAGGGAGCCCCAGCATTTT. Encoded protein: CASSLGPREPQHF. The V and J genes are TRBV7-2 and TRBJ1-5; perhaps TRBD1 as D (5 bases). The CDR3 has 13 residues. Germline values: CDR1 SGHTA, CDR2 FQGNSA. Deletions cut 1 base from V and 8 bases from J, with 9 bases between.

This chain connects TRBV27 to TRBJ1-2, with D unresolved. Deletions cut 3 bases from V and 4 bases from J, with 15 bases between. Germline V gives CDR1 MNHEY, CDR2 SMNVEV (reference sequence). CDR3 length: 15 residues. The CDR3 sequence is CASSFLSGVAYGYTF. The CDR3 bases are TGTGCCAGCAGTTTTCTGTCCGGGGTGGCCTATGGCTACACCTTC.

V usage is TRBV6-1 and J usage is TRBJ2-7, with D tentatively TRBD1 (5 bases). Trimming stripped 7 bases from V and 2 bases from J, with 6 bases between. This CDR3 contains 11 residues. Germline-derived CDR1 and CDR2 are MNHNS and SASEGT. The DNA of the CDR3 is TGTGCCAGCACGACAGCCTACGAGCAGTACTTC. Translated, it gives CASTTAYEQYF.